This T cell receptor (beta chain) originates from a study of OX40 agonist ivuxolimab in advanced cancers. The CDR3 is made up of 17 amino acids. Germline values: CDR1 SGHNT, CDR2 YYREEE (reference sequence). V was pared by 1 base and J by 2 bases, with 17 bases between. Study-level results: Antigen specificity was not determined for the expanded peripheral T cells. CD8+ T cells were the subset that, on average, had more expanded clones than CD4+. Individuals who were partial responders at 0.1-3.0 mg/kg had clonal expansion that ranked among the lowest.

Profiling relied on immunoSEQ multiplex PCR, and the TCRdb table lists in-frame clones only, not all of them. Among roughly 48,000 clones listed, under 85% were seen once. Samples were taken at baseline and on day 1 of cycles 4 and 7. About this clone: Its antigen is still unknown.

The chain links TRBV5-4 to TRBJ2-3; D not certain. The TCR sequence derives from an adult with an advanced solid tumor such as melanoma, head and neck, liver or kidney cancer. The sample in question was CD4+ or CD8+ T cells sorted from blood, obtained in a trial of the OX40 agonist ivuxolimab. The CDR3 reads CASSLKPPTRATDTQYF. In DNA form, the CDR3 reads TGTGCCAGCAGCTTGAAACCCCCGACAAGGGCCACAGATACGCAGTATTTT.